Described below is a single T cell receptor (beta chain) sequence and its context. The data were produced by immunoSEQ multiplex PCR, yet TCRdb's version contains in-frame clones alone and is incomplete. There are 260,000 or so clones in the sample; nearly 90% occur only once, and 0.65% to 0.8% lies in the top ten. This entry comes from a study of blood T cell repertoires in COVID-19. About the study: Donors in the United States, Italy and Spain gave samples during acute or convalescent COVID-19. T cells, B-cell-depleted T cells, or PBMCs supplied cDNA or gDNA.

CDR3 size: 14 residues. Germline V gene sequence: CDR1 PRHDT, CDR2 FYEKMQ (reference sequence). V lost 6 bases, J lost 1 base, and 5 bases stayed unmatched. This sequence originates from a human donor in a cohort sampled during active COVID-19. Sequencing used peripheral blood. The rearrangement links TRBV13 to TRBJ2-7, with TRBD1 matching over 8 bases. This chain's CDR3 is CASSAGQGSYEQYF. DNA for the CDR3: TGTGCCAGCAGTGCAGGACAGGGTTCCTACGAGCAGTACTTC.